Below, 29 T cell receptor beta chains from the same sample are listed, as sequenced in a study of shared clonotypes between healthy human individuals (dated by TCRdb to the early 2020s). The receptor library was made with the immunoSEQ multiplex PCR assay. The clones in this table, taken by TCRdb from immuneACCESS, are in-frame only. Not every clone is retained; where verified, under half of the shortfall comes from an unresolved V gene, and the cause of the rest is unknown. Here the sample has around 500,000 clones; roughly 80% occur a single time. The ten largest account for around 14% of the sample. The sample was PBMCs. All receptors derive from a woman aged 35 to 49 in good health. Some clones in this sample may be carry-over from other donors' samples.

V and J are TRBV4-1 and TRBJ2-7; TRBD2 aligns across 13 bases. Per the germline V gene, CDR1 is MGHRA and CDR2 is YSYEKL. The CDR3 loop spans 16 amino acids. V lost 0 bases to trimming and J lost 10 bases; unmatched junction nucleotides: 9. The CDR3 sequence is CASSQDPTSGRNLQYF. CDR3 nucleotides: TGCGCCAGCAGCCAAGATCCGACTAGCGGGAGGAACCTTCAGTACTTC.

The count of this clone is one. The chain recombines TRBV6-1 with TRBJ2-5; D may be TRBD1 (6 bases). The germline V gene has CDR1 MNHNS and CDR2 SASEGT. V was clipped by 1 base and J by 4 bases, with 10 bases between them. The CDR3 is made up of 14 amino acids. CDR3 sequence reads: CASSEVGRGETQYF. CDR3 sequence (DNA): TGTGCCAGCAGTGAAGTTGGCAGGGGAGAGACCCAGTACTTC.

The V call is TRBV19, the J call TRBJ2-4; maybe TRBD2 (6 bases). Between the trimmed V and J ends, which lost 3 bases and 0 bases, there was a span of 12 bases. CDR1 LNHDA and CDR2 SQIVND come from the germline V gene (reference sequence). This CDR3 spans 16 amino acids. CDR3: CASSMVGGIAKNIQYF. DNA of the CDR3: TGTGCCAGTAGTATGGTTGGCGGGATAGCCAAAAACATTCAGTACTTC.

The rearrangement uses TRBV15 and TRBJ1-2; perhaps TRBD1 as D (5 bases). The CDR3 totals 16 residues. The V and J ends lost 0 bases and 5 bases respectively, with 16 bases between them. The V gene's germline CDR1 is LNHNV and CDR2 YYDKDF (reference sequence). For the CDR3, the DNA is TGTGCCACCAGCAGAGACTCGGCTGGGGCGTTGTATGGCTACACCTTC. Amino acids: CATSRDSAGALYGYTF.

Notes on this clone: The junction and the germline gene differ at one end; a read error may be behind it. This same CDR3 is encoded by further DNA sequences in the sample. The chain recombines TRBV11-1 with TRBJ2-7; D gene ambiguous. There are 14 residues in the CDR3. Per germline, CDR1 SGHAT and CDR2 FQDESV (reference sequence). The CDR3 reads CASSLVAGFYEQYF. In DNA, the CDR3 is TGTGCCAGCAGCTTAGTGGCAGGATTCTACGAGCAATACTTC. Combining the CDR3 with reference TRBV11-1 and TRBJ2-7 gives the whole variable domain EAEVAQSPRYKITEKSQAVAFWCDPISGHATLYWYRQILGQGPELLVQFQDESVVDDSQLPKDRFSAERLKGVDSTLKIQPAELGDSAMYLCASSLVAGFYEQYFGPGTRLTVT.

This clone showed up just once. The chain joins TRBV18 to TRBJ2-2, with 9 bases identical to TRBD1. Germline lookup yields CDR1 KGHSH and CDR2 LQKENI. This CDR3 is 15 amino acids long. J lost 1 base, V lost 5 bases, and 2 bases had no gene match. The CDR3 DNA sequence: TGTGCCAGCTCAGCGGGACAGGGGAACACCGGGGAGCTGTTTTTT. Its translation is CASSAGQGNTGELFF.

V gene TRBV15 combines with J gene TRBJ1-3; D gene unclear. Trimming stripped 1 base from V and 0 bases from J, with 13 bases between. CDR1 and CDR2 from the germline V gene are LNHNV and YYDKDF (reference sequence). The CDR3 has 17 amino acids. The CDR3 DNA is TGTGCCACCAGCAGAGGGAGTTTCTCTAACTCTGGAAACACCATATATTTT. This codes for CATSRGSFSNSGNTIYF.

This rearrangement joins TRBV9 to TRBJ1-1; D ambiguous. The germline V gene encodes CDR1 SGDLS and CDR2 YYNGEE. This CDR3 is built from 13 residues. Trimming cost V 0 bases and J 11 bases, with 14 bases left between them. CDR3 protein: CASSVGPETRAFF. The CDR3 region has the DNA TGTGCCAGCAGCGTAGGGCCCGAAACGAGGGCTTTCTTT. Together with reference TRBV9 and TRBJ1-1, the CDR3 gives the full variable domain: DSGVTQTPKHLITATGQRVTLRCSPRSGDLSVYWYQQSLDQGLQFLIQYYNGEERAKGNILERFSAQQFPDLHSELNLSSLELGDSALYFCASSVGPETRAFFGQGTRLTVV.

V gene TRBV5-1 combines with J gene TRBJ2-1; D may be TRBD2 (6 bases). Germline V gives CDR1 SGHRS, CDR2 YFSETQ. V lost 4 bases, J lost 9 bases, and 8 bases lay in between. This CDR3 comprises 11 residues. DNA of the CDR3: TGCGCCAGCAGCCTCGGGAGTGAGCAGTTCTTC. This translates into CASSLGSEQFF. Supplemented by reference TRBV5-1 and TRBJ2-1, the full variable domain reads KAGVTQTPRYLIKTRGQQVTLSCSPISGHRSVSWYQQTPGQGLQFLFEYFSETQRNKGNFPGRFSGRQFSNSRSEMNVSTLELGDSALYLCASSLGSEQFFGPGTRLTVL.

The V call is TRBV7-2, the J call TRBJ2-1; unclear D gene. V lost 1 base, J lost 5 bases, and 9 bases lay in between. CDR3 length: 14 amino acids. Germline-derived CDR1 and CDR2 are SGHTA and FQGNSA. CDR3 DNA: TGTGCCAGCAGCTTAGTAAACAGTCACAATGAGCAGTTCTTC. As protein: CASSLVNSHNEQFF. Based on the CDR3 plus reference TRBV7-2 and TRBJ2-1, the full variable domain is GAGVSQSPSNKVTEKGKDVELRCDPISGHTALYWYRQSLGQGLEFLIYFQGNSAPDKSGLPSDRFSAERTGGSVSTLTIQRTQQEDSAVYLCASSLVNSHNEQFFGPGTRLTVL.

The chain couples TRBV30 to TRBJ1-2; the match to TRBD1 covers 7 bases. The trim removed 2 bases at V and 8 bases at J, leaving 8 bases unmatched. Germline values: CDR1 GTSNPN, CDR2 SVGIG (reference sequence). The CDR3 length is 13 residues. This chain's CDR3 is CAWSLTGEGGYTF. CDR3 bases: TGTGCCTGGAGTCTAACAGGGGAAGGAGGCTACACCTTC. The whole variable domain, filled in from reference TRBV30 and TRBJ1-2, reads SQTIHQWPATLVQPVGSPLSLECTVEGTSNPNLYWYRQAAGRGLQLLFYSVGIGQISSEVPQNLSASRPQDRQFILSSKKLLLSDSGFYLCAWSLTGEGGYTFGSGTRLTVV.

This chain joins TRBV5-4 and TRBJ2-1, with TRBD2 identical over 12 bases. Trimming took 3 bases from V and 9 from J; bases not matched to a gene: 7. Germline CDR1 is SGHNT and CDR2 is YYREEE (reference sequence). The CDR3 consists of 15 residues. CDR3 amino acids: CASSSPSGRGFEQFF. The CDR3 DNA follows: TGTGCCAGCAGCTCTCCTAGCGGGAGGGGTTTTGAGCAGTTCTTC.

V usage is TRBV13 and J usage is TRBJ2-7; D is unresolved. Trimming removed 6 bases at V and 2 bases at J, with 11 bases between. This CDR3 contains 13 residues. Germline loops: CDR1 PRHDT, CDR2 FYEKMQ (reference sequence). The CDR3 nucleotides read TGTGCCAGCAGTTCCCGTCCCACCTACGAGCAGTACTTC. Amino acids: CASSSRPTYEQYF.

This clone occurred once. This sequence joins TRBV7-2 and TRBJ2-7; TRBD1 might be the D (6 bases). Germline V gene sequence: CDR1 SGHTA, CDR2 FQGNSA. V was cut by 4 bases and J by 0 bases, with 13 bases left in between. CDR3 length: 15 residues. CDR3: CASSYDRTSSYEQYF. The CDR3 DNA sequence: TGTGCCAGCAGCTACGACAGGACGAGCTCCTACGAGCAGTACTTC.

The V call is TRBV14, the J call TRBJ1-5; TRBD1 aligns across 10 bases. Germline trimming cut 1 base from V and 7 bases from J; bases unmatched to any gene: 7. From germline, CDR1 is SGHDN and CDR2 FVKESK. CDR3 size: 16 residues. The CDR3 region has the DNA TGTGCCAGCAGCCAAGTAGGGGACAGGGGATGGCAGCCCCAGCATTTT. It codes for CASSQVGDRGWQPQHF.

This clone appeared once. This rearrangement joins TRBV9 to TRBJ2-1, with TRBD2 as a possible D gene (5 bases). CDR1 is SGDLS and CDR2 is YYNGEE in the germline V gene. The V end was cut by 0 bases, the J end by 5 bases, with 12 bases between. The CDR3 runs to 15 residues. The CDR3 region has the DNA TGTGCCAGCAGCGTAGTGGGAGTGAGGGACAATGAGCAGTTCTTC. Its protein product is CASSVVGVRDNEQFF.

Many counts were recorded for this clone. The chain joins TRBV29-1 to TRBJ2-5, with TRBD1 matching over 8 bases. The tail of the sequence fits TRBJ2-7 better, so the J call may be wrong. The CDR3 has 12 residues. Germline-derived CDR1 and CDR2 are SQVTM and ANQGSEA. The CDR3 DNA reads TGCAGCGGGGGGACAGGCGAACTCGAGCAGTACTTC. As protein: CSGGTGELEQYF.

This clone appeared many times. This rearrangement joins TRBV19 to TRBJ1-2, with D unresolved. With 3 bases removed from V and 3 bases from J, the gap between germline ends came to 26 bases. This CDR3 region has 19 residues. Germline CDR1 reads LNHDA; CDR2 reads SQIVND (reference sequence). CDR3 sequence (DNA): TGTGCCAGTAGTATGAGTTTTAGACTCACCCAACCTAGGGACTATGGCTACACCTTC. Its translation: CASSMSFRLTQPRDYGYTF.

The V and J genes are TRBV11-1 and TRBJ2-3, with 7 bases aligning to TRBD1. V shed 4 bases and J 3 bases; nucleotides not matched to a gene: 13. CDR1 is SGHAT and CDR2 is FQDESV in the germline V gene (reference sequence). This CDR3 is 17 amino acids long. This chain's CDR3 is CASSSTGKTQGTDTQYF. CDR3 coding DNA: TGTGCCAGCAGCTCGACGGGTAAAACACAGGGGACAGATACGCAGTATTTT.

The chain employs TRBV28 and TRBJ2-7, with TRBD2 matching over 7 bases. J lost 2 bases, V lost 4 bases, and 11 bases had no gene match. The germline V gene has CDR1 MDHEN and CDR2 SYDVKM. This CDR3 contains 16 residues. CDR3: CASSSPSGPRPYEQYF. In DNA, the CDR3 is TGTGCCAGCAGTTCCCCTAGCGGTCCCCGACCCTACGAGCAGTACTTC.

DNA for the CDR3: TGTGCCTGGAGTGTGAAGGGCAACCAAGAGACCCAGTACTTC. Translated, it gives CAWSVKGNQETQYF. V and J are TRBV30 and TRBJ2-5; no reliable D call. This CDR3 contains 14 residues. The germline V gene has CDR1 GTSNPN and CDR2 SVGIG (reference sequence). V dropped 0 bases and J dropped 0 bases, with 8 bases sitting between them.

The chain links TRBV2 to TRBJ2-5; TRBD1 agrees at 7 bases. The V gene's germline CDR1 is SNHLY and CDR2 FYNNEI. The length of the CDR3 is 14 residues. The J segment lost 3 bases and the V segment lost 10 bases, leaving 11 bases of the junction unmatched. The CDR3 spells CATKPGQIKETQYF. The CDR3 DNA follows: TGTGCCACCAAACCGGGACAGATTAAAGAGACCCAGTACTTC.

V gene TRBV11-2 combines with J gene TRBJ2-1, with a tentative D call TRBD2 (6 bases). V lost 3 bases and J lost 7, with 16 bases in between. The V gene's germline CDR1 is SGHAT and CDR2 FQNNGV. CDR3 length: 15 amino acids. CDR3 DNA sequence: TGTGCCAGCAGCTTTCTGGTAGCGGATACAAATGAGCAGTTCTTC. It codes for CASSFLVADTNEQFF.

The chain joins TRBV14 to TRBJ2-1; 7 bases line up with TRBD1. Trimming took 0 bases from V and 9 from J; bases not matched to a gene: 8. The CDR3 consists of 15 residues. Looked up from germline, CDR1 is SGHDN and CDR2 is FVKESK. The chain's CDR3 is CASSQDQQGSSEQFF. The DNA for the CDR3 is TGTGCCAGCAGCCAAGATCAACAGGGGTCAAGTGAGCAGTTCTTC.

This clone has just one count. The rearrangement uses TRBV7-3 and TRBJ2-1; 11 bases line up with TRBD2. After removal of 8 bases from V and 0 bases from J, the junction contained 3 bases not matched to a gene. This CDR3 contains 15 residues. The V gene's germline CDR1 is SGHTA and CDR2 FQGTGA. CDR3 protein: CASGTSGSSYNEQFF. The CDR3 DNA is TGTGCCAGCGGAACTAGCGGGAGCTCCTACAATGAGCAGTTCTTC.

The chain is built from TRBV28 and TRBJ2-6; D is tentatively TRBD1 or TRBD2 (5 bases each). This CDR3 spans 19 amino acids. Germline-derived CDR1 and CDR2 are MDHEN and SYDVKM. Trimming left V 3 bases short and J 1 base short, with 19 bases between. The CDR3 loop reads CASSFARARGESGANVLTF. The CDR3 region has the DNA TGTGCCAGCAGTTTCGCCCGGGCCCGAGGGGAATCTGGGGCCAACGTCCTGACTTTC.

J is TRBJ2-3 and V is TRBV7-9; 10 nucleotides match TRBD1. The CDR3 runs to 18 residues. Looked up from germline, CDR1 is SEHNR and CDR2 is FQNEAQ (reference sequence). Trimming cost V 4 bases and J 5 bases; bases outside gene matches: 15. In DNA, the CDR3 is TGTGCCAGCAGCTCCCCGCCGGGACAGGGGCTACCTCGAGATACGCAGTATTTT. Translation: CASSSPPGQGLPRDTQYF.

The V gene is TRBV5-1, the J gene TRBJ1-3; D uncertain. The germline V gene has CDR1 SGHRS and CDR2 YFSETQ. Trimming shortened V by 2 bases and J by 0 bases, and 6 bases separated the two germline ends. CDR3 length equals 14 residues. In DNA form, the CDR3 reads TGCGCCAGCAGCTTTTCGGGCTCTGGAAACACCATATATTTT. This gives the protein CASSFSGSGNTIYF.

The gene calls are TRBV9 and TRBJ2-1; TRBD2 matches 10 bases. The length of the CDR3 is 16 residues. The germline CDR1 and CDR2 sequences are SGDLS and YYNGEE. With 2 bases clipped from V and 6 bases from J, the junction kept 8 bases outside the gene matches. The CDR3 DNA reads as TGTGCCAGCAGCGTGAGCCGACTAGCGGGCCGCAATGAGCAGTTCTTC. It codes for CASSVSRLAGRNEQFF.